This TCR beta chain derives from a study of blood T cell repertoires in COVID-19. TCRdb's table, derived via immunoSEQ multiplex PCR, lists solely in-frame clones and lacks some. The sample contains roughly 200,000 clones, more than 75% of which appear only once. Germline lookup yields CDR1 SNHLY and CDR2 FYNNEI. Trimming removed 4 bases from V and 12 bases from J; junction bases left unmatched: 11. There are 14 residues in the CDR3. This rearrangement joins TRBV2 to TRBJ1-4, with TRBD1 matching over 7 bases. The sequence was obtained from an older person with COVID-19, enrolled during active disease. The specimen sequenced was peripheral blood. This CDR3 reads CASSGAGGRLELFF. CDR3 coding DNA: TGTGCCAGCAGTGGGGCAGGGGGACGATTGGAACTGTTTTTT.